This paragraph reports one TCR beta chain. Its antigen is unknown. The sample originates from a study of OX40 agonist ivuxolimab in advanced cancers. Study as a whole: Two patients with cutaneous melanoma and one with hepatocellular carcinoma, three in total, showed partial responses. Study-level points and caveats: Partial responders at 0.1-3.0 mg/kg showed near-lowest clonal expansion.

Profiled with immunoSEQ multiplex PCR; TCRdb holds only in-frame clones, not every one. The table records over 100,000 clones, approximately 92% of them present only once. Sampling times: baseline, cycle 4 day 1, cycle 7 day 1. The starting material was CD4+ or CD8+ T cells sorted from blood, obtained in a trial of the OX40 agonist ivuxolimab. This TCR derives from an adult with an advanced solid tumor such as melanoma, head and neck, liver or kidney cancer.

The CDR3 DNA sequence: TGTGCCAGCAGCTCCAACCGACTACGGGAGCAGTACTTC. It encodes CASSSNRLREQYF. V and J are TRBV6-5 and TRBJ2-7; TRBD2 might be the D (5 bases). This CDR3 region has 13 residues. Trimming stripped 6 bases from V and 7 bases from J, with 16 bases between. Germline-derived CDR1 and CDR2 are MNHEY and SVGAGI.